Listed below are T cell receptor beta chains from one sample, sequenced in a study of blood T cells in healthy people across ages. TCRdb itself ran the 5' RACE reads through MiXCR, one entry per CDR3 protein. Among some 780,000 distinct CDR3 sequences listed, about 56% were seen once. Material: blood. These receptors all stem from a middle-aged man in good health. Each CDR3 is given with its conserved first and last residue. A D gene is named only where the DNA matches it firmly. Rows give clone size only sometimes, using once, few, many, or a class for an expanded clone.

V gene: TRBV20-1
clone size: -
D gene: -
J gene: TRBJ2-7
CDR3 DNA: TGCAGTGCTAGAGCCAGGCGGCCAGACCGTTACGAGCAGTACTTC
CDR3 protein: CSARARRPDRYEQYF

V gene: TRBV7-6
clone size: -
D gene: TRBD2
J gene: TRBJ2-1
CDR3 DNA: TGTGCCAGCACCGTCGGGGGGGGCTTTGGGGGGCAGTTCTTC
CDR3 protein: CASTVGGGFGGQFF

V gene: TRBV7-2
clone size: -
D gene: -
J gene: TRBJ1-2
CDR3 DNA: TGTGCCAGCAGCCCCGATTTTCCCGTCTACACCTTC
CDR3 protein: CASSPDFPVYTF

V gene: TRBV3-1
clone size: -
D gene: TRBD2
J gene: TRBJ2-1
CDR3 DNA: TGTGCCAGCAGCCAAGGATCGACTAGCTCAAATGAGCAGTTCTTC
CDR3 protein: CASSQGSTSSNEQFF

V gene: TRBV27
clone size: -
D gene: -
J gene: TRBJ2-7
CDR3 DNA: TGTGCCAGCAGCCCGACCCGGACGGGTAGCTCCTACGAGCAGTACTTC
CDR3 protein: CASSPTRTGSSYEQYF

V gene: TRBV20-1
clone size: -
D gene: -
J gene: TRBJ1-6
CDR3 DNA: TGCAGTGCTAGAGATCTACTTCCTGGGGTCCCTAATTCACCCCTCCACTTT
CDR3 protein: CSARDLLPGVPNSPLHF

V gene: TRBV20-1
clone size: -
D gene: -
J gene: TRBJ1-5
CDR3 DNA: TGCAGTGCTAGAGATGAGGGGACGCCGGGAAAGCCCCAGCATTTT
CDR3 protein: CSARDEGTPGKPQHF

V gene: TRBV5-1
clone size: once
D gene: TRBD2
J gene: TRBJ2-1
CDR3 DNA: TGCGCCAGCAGCTCAGGGGAGACTAGCGGGAGTTGGGCGTCCTACAATGAGCAGTTCTTC
CDR3 protein: CASSSGETSGSWASYNEQFF

V gene: TRBV5-1
clone size: -
D gene: -
J gene: TRBJ2-1
CDR3 DNA: TGCGCCAGCAGCTCCACGGCCCAGAACTGGGCCAATGAGCAGTTCTTC
CDR3 protein: CASSSTAQNWANEQFF

V gene: TRBV29-1
clone size: -
D gene: -
J gene: TRBJ2-1
CDR3 DNA: TGCAGCGTTGAAGATAAGTACAGGGTTTTCTACAATGAGCAGTTCTTC
CDR3 protein: CSVEDKYRVFYNEQFF

V gene: TRBV5-4
clone size: -
D gene: TRBD2
J gene: TRBJ2-1
CDR3 DNA: TGTGCCAGCAGCTGGGAGGCGGGAGGGCCGCGCAGTGAGCAGTTCTTC
CDR3 protein: CASSWEAGGPRSEQFF

V gene: TRBV20-1
clone size: -
D gene: -
J gene: TRBJ2-3
CDR3 DNA: TGCAGTGCTCCCTTCCCCACAGATACGCAGTATTTT
CDR3 protein: CSAPFPTDTQYF

V gene: TRBV7-8
clone size: -
D gene: -
J gene: TRBJ1-1
CDR3 DNA: TGTGCCAGCCTAACTTGGGGTCGGTCTGAAGCTTTCTTT
CDR3 protein: CASLTWGRSEAFF

V gene: TRBV13
clone size: -
D gene: TRBD1
J gene: TRBJ1-2
CDR3 DNA: TGTGCCAGCAGCACAACCCACCGGGACAGGGGGCCGGGTGGCTACACCTTC
CDR3 protein: CASSTTHRDRGPGGYTF

V gene: TRBV20-1
clone size: -
D gene: -
J gene: TRBJ2-1
CDR3 DNA: TGCAGTGCTAGCGGGCCATTACACAATGAGCAGTTCTTC
CDR3 protein: CSASGPLHNEQFF

V gene: TRBV20-1
clone size: -
D gene: -
J gene: TRBJ2-1
CDR3 DNA: TGCAGTGCTAGAGGCATTCTGGGCTCCGACAATGAGCAGTTCTTC
CDR3 protein: CSARGILGSDNEQFF

V gene: TRBV2
clone size: -
D gene: -
J gene: TRBJ1-2
CDR3 DNA: TGTGCCAGCAGTGAAGGGAGCAGGGTACTTTACACCTTC
CDR3 protein: CASSEGSRVLYTF

V gene: TRBV11-2
clone size: -
D gene: -
J gene: TRBJ1-6
CDR3 DNA: TGTGCCAGCAGCTTAGGCAGGGTTGCTGTTTCACCCCTCCACTTT
CDR3 protein: CASSLGRVAVSPLHF

V gene: TRBV7-2
clone size: -
D gene: -
J gene: TRBJ2-3
CDR3 DNA: TGTGCCAGCAGCCCAGCCGGGACTAGCACAGATACGCAGTATTTT
CDR3 protein: CASSPAGTSTDTQYF

V gene: TRBV7-2
clone size: few
D gene: -
J gene: TRBJ1-2
CDR3 DNA: TGTGCCAGCAGCCCCCGGGACCCAAAGGGCCAAGGCTACACCTTC
CDR3 protein: CASSPRDPKGQGYTF

V gene: TRBV4-1
clone size: -
D gene: -
J gene: TRBJ2-1
CDR3 DNA: TGCGCCAGCAGCCATCACCACAATGAGCAGTTCTTC
CDR3 protein: CASSHHHNEQFF

V gene: TRBV7-2
clone size: few
D gene: -
J gene: TRBJ2-5
CDR3 DNA: TGTGCCAGCAGCTTAGACGTGGGCCCGGGGACCCAGTACTTC
CDR3 protein: CASSLDVGPGTQYF

V gene: TRBV7-2
clone size: -
D gene: TRBD2
J gene: TRBJ2-4
CDR3 DNA: TGTGCCAGCAGAGGAGAGGGACTAGCGGGGCAGTACTTC
CDR3 protein: CASRGEGLAGQYF